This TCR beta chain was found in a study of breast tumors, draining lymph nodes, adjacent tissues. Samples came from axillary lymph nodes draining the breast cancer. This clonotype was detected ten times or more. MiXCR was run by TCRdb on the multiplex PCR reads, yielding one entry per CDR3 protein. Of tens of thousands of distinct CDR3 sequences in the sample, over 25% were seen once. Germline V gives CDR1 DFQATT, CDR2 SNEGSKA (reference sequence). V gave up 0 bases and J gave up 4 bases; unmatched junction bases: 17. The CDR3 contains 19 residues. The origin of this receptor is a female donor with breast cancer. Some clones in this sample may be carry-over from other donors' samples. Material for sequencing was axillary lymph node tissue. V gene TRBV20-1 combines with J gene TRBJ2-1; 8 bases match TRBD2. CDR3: CSARDWSSGPLAFYNEQFF. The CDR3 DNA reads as TGCAGTGCTAGAGACTGGTCTAGCGGGCCCCTCGCCTTTTACAATGAGCAGTTCTTC.